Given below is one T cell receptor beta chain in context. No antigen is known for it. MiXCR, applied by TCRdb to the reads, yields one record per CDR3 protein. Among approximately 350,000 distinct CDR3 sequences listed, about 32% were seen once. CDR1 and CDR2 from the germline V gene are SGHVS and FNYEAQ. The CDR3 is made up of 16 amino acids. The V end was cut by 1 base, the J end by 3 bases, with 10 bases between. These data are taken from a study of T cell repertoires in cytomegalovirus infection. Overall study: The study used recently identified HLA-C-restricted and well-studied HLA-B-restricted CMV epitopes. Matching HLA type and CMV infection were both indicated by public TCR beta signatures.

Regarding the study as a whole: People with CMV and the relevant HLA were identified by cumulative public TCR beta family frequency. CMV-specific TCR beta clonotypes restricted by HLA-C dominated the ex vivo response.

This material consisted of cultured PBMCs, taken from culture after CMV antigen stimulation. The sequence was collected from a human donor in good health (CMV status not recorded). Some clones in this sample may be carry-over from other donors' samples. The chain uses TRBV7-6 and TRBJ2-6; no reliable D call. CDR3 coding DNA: TGTGCCAGCAGCTTAGGGAGTAGTGGTGGGGCCAACGTCCTGACTTTC. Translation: CASSLGSSGGANVLTF.